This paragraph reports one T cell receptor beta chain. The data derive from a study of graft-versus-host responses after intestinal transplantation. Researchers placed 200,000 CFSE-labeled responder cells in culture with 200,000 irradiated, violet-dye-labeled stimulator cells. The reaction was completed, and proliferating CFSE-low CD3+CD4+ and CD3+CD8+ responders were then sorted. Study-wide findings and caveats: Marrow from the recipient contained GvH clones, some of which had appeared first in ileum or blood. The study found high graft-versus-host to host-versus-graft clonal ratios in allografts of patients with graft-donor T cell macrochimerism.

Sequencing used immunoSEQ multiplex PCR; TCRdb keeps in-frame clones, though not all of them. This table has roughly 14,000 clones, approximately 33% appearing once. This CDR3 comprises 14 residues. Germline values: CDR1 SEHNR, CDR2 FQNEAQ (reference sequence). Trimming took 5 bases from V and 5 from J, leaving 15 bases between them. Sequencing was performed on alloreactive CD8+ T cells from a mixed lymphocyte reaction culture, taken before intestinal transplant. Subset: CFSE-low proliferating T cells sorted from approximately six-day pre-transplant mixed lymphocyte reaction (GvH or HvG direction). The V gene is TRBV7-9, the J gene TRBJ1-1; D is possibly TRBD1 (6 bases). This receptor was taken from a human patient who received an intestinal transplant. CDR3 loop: CASSPQTGLTEAFF. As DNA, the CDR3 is TGTGCCAGCAGCCCCCAGACAGGCTTAACTGAAGCTTTCTTT.